The source of this TCR beta chain is a study of T cell responses to AZD1222 COVID-19 vaccine. This CDR3 region has 15 residues. The germline CDR1 and CDR2 sequences are SGHRS and YFSETQ. The ends were cut back, 4 bases at V and 6 bases at J, with 17 bases in the middle. TCRdb keeps only in-frame clones here, not all; method: immunoSEQ multiplex PCR. Among roughly 130,000 clones, roughly 94% were seen once, and the ten largest hold about 1.9%. The V call is TRBV5-1, the J call TRBJ2-1, with D possibly called TRBD1 or TRBD2 (5 bases each). The TCR comes from an adult in good health. Sample: peripheral blood, taken on day 0 of AZD1222 vaccination. The CDR3 DNA is TGCGCCAGCAGCCCCTTGGGACGCGGCGCCAATGAGCAGTTCTTC. It specifies CASSPLGRGANEQFF.